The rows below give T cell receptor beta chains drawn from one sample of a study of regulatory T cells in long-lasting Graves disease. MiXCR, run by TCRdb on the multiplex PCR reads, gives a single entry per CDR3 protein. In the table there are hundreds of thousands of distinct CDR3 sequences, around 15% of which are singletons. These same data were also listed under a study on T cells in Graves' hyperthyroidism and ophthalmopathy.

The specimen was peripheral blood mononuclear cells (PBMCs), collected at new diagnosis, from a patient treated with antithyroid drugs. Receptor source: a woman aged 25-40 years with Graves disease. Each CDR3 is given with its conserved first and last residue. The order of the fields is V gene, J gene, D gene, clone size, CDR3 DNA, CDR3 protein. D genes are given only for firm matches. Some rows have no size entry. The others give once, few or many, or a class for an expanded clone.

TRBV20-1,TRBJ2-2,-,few,TGCAGTGCAACCCCGGGGCCTTCCACCGGGGAGCTGTTTTTT,CSATPGPSTGELFF
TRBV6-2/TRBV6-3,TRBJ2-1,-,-,TGTGCCAGCAGTCCCGGTGGGGGCCCCTACAATGAGCAGTTCTTC,CASSPGGGPYNEQFF
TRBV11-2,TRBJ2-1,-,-,TGTGCCAGCGGTACCCTCGCAGACCCTTTCTACAATGAGCAGTTCTTC,CASGTLADPFYNEQFF
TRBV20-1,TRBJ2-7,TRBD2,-,TGCAGTGCTAGAGAAAGCGGGAGAGGGTACGAGCAGTACTTC,CSARESGRGYEQYF
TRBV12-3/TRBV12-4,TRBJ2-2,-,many,TGTGCCAGCAGTTTAAAAGGGAACACCGGGGAGCTGTTTTTT,CASSLKGNTGELFF
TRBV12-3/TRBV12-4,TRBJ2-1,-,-,TGTGCCAGCAGCTGCGAGTACTCCTACAATGAGCAGTTCTTC,CASSCEYSYNEQFF
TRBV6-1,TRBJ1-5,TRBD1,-,TGTGCCAGCACCACAGGGGTAATGCAGCCCCAGCATTTT,CASTTGVMQPQHF
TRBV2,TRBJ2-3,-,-,TGTGCCAGCAGTGCACAGGGATTAGATACGCAGTATTTT,CASSAQGLDTQYF
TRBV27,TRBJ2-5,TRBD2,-,TGTGCCAGCAGTTTTCGGGGGGGTTTAGAGACCCAGTACTTC,CASSFRGGLETQYF
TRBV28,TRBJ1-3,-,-,TGTGCCAGCAGTTTACTAGACGCTGGAAACACCATATATTTT,CASSLLDAGNTIYF
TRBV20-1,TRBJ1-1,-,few,TGCAGTGCTAGAGCTCGGGGGGGCACTGAAGCTTTCTTT,CSARARGGTEAFF
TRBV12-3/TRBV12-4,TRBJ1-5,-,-,TGTGCCAGCAGCCAACTGGGTCAGCCCCAGCATTTT,CASSQLGQPQHF